This T cell receptor beta chain stems from a study of blood T cell repertoires in COVID-19. About the study: In each case, the material was cDNA or gDNA derived from T cells, B-cell-depleted T cells, or PBMCs.

The ends lost 4 bases at V and 2 bases at J; junction bases unmatched: 5. CDR3 size: 15 residues. Per germline, CDR1 MGHRA and CDR2 YSYEKL. In the original analysis: Amplification of reference gene primers provided the estimated nucleated cell counts. Measured with immunoSEQ multiplex PCR; TCRdb has only the in-frame clones, and not every one. Clonal size and the V and J genes are those of that table, whereas D and trimming came from the DNA. The sample lists 50,000 to 70,000 clones, approximately 84% seen once, with roughly a tenth in the top ten. Sample: peripheral blood. This chain links TRBV4-1 with TRBJ2-3; 8 nucleotides agree with TRBD2. The source of this sequence is a man older than 75 with COVID-19, enrolled during active disease. The CDR3 reads CASSPGRGDTDTQYF. CDR3 sequence (DNA): TGCGCCAGCAGCCCGGGGCGGGGGGACACAGATACGCAGTATTTT.